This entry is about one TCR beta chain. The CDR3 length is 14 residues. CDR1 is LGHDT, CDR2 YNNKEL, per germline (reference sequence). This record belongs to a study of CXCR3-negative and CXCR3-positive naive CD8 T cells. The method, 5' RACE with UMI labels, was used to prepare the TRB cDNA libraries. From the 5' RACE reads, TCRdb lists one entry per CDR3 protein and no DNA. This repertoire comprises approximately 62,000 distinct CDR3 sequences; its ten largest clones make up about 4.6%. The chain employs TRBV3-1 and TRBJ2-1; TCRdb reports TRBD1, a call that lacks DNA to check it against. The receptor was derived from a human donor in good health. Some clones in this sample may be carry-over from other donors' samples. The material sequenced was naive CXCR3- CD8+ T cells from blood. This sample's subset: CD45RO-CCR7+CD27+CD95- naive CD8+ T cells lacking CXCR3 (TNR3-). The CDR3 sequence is CASTEGTAGARQFF.